Each of the 26 T cell receptor beta chains below was sequenced from the same sample in a study of T cell clonotyping in hematopoietic cell transplantation. Profiling relied on immunoSEQ multiplex PCR, and the TCRdb table lists in-frame clones only, not all of them. Found here are tens of thousands of clones, 90% to 96% of them singletons; the top ten hold about 1.8%. Time point meaning: recipient sample about 28 days before transplant, after cytoreduction. Sequenced here: peripheral blood mononuclear cells, sampled before stem cell transplant. The source of these receptors is a woman aged 50 to 60 with acute myeloid leukemia. Some clones in this sample may be carry-over from other donors' samples.

The rearrangement uses TRBV13 and TRBJ2-5, with 7 bases lining up with TRBD2. The CDR3 sequence is 14 residues long. The germline V gene encodes CDR1 PRHDT and CDR2 FYEKMQ (reference sequence). V dropped 3 bases and J dropped 5; count of bases not matched to a gene: 6. For the CDR3, the DNA is TGTGCCAGCAGCTTCAGGCGGGGAGGGGAGACCCAGTACTTC. Protein: CASSFRRGGETQYF.

The CDR3, as DNA: TGCAGCGTTGATTTAAGTGGGGGGGCTTTCTTT. Protein: CSVDLSGGAFF. The chain is built from TRBV29-1 and TRBJ1-1; D may be TRBD1 (5 bases). This CDR3 is built from 11 residues. The ends were cut back, 3 bases at V and 11 bases at J, with 13 bases in the middle. Germline V lookup: CDR1 SQVTM, CDR2 ANQGSEA. The full variable domain, with the rest looked up from reference TRBV29-1 and TRBJ1-1, is SAVISQKPSRDICQRGTSLTIQCQVDSQVTMMFWYRQQPGQSLTLIATANQGSEATYESGFVIDKFPISRPNLTFSTLTVSNMSPEDSSIYLCSVDLSGGAFFGQGTRLTVV.

The rearrangement links TRBV18 to TRBJ2-5; TRBD2 agrees at 9 bases. CDR1 KGHSH and CDR2 LQKENI come from the germline V gene. V was clipped by 2 bases and J by 5 bases; unmatched bases: 6. CDR3 length: 15 residues. The DNA for the CDR3 is TGTGCCAGCTCACCATATAGCGGGAGCGGGGAGACCCAGTACTTC. Translating gives CASSPYSGSGETQYF.

The chain couples TRBV30 to TRBJ2-7; D is ambiguous. The CDR3 sequence is 13 residues long. Between the trimmed V and J ends, which lost 3 bases and 6 bases, there was a span of 15 bases. Per the germline V gene, CDR1 is GTSNPN and CDR2 is SVGIG (reference sequence). CDR3 sequence: CAWRLSLVGEQYF. The CDR3 DNA reads TGTGCCTGGAGACTTAGCCTAGTCGGCGAGCAGTACTTC.

The CDR3 region has the DNA TGTGCCTGGAACATGGGACAGGACTATGGCTACACCTTC. This gives the protein CAWNMGQDYGYTF. The rearrangement links TRBV30 to TRBJ1-2; 8 nucleotides agree with TRBD1. The CDR3 consists of 13 residues. CDR1 GTSNPN and CDR2 SVGIG come from the germline V gene (reference sequence). With 4 bases clipped from V and 3 bases from J, the junction kept 4 bases outside the gene matches.

This chain joins TRBV30 and TRBJ1-2, with 8 bases that match TRBD1. Germline CDR1 GTSNPN, CDR2 SVGIG (reference sequence). The CDR3 has 15 amino acids. Trimming took 4 bases from V and 5 from J; bases not matched to a gene: 12. The DNA of the CDR3 is TGTGCCTGGAACGTCCGGACAGGGTTAGTGTATGGCTACACCTTC. Translated: CAWNVRTGLVYGYTF.

J is TRBJ1-2 and V is TRBV6-5, with D tentatively TRBD1 (6 bases). V was trimmed by 2 bases and J by 6 bases, leaving 16 bases between them. This CDR3 is built from 15 residues. Germline values: CDR1 MNHEY, CDR2 SVGAGI. The CDR3 DNA reads as TGTGCCAGCAGTTACCGGACAGAACATCCGGATGGCTACACCTTC. Translation: CASSYRTEHPDGYTF.

This clone was detected only once. The chain recombines TRBV4-1 with TRBJ1-4; D may be TRBD1 (5 bases). CDR1 and CDR2 from the germline V gene are MGHRA and YSYEKL. CDR3 length equals 17 residues. V shed 0 bases and J shed 0 bases, with 11 bases lying between them. In DNA form, the CDR3 reads TGCGCCAGCAGCCAAGACCCCGGGGGTGCAACTAATGAAAAACTGTTTTTT. Amino acids: CASSQDPGGATNEKLFF.

The chain carries TRBV6-1 and TRBJ1-3, with D possibly being TRBD1 (6 bases). Germline V CDR1 and CDR2: MNHNS, SASEGT. The CDR3 extends over 15 amino acids. V was cut by 4 bases and J by 5 bases, with 15 bases left in between. The CDR3 DNA sequence: TGTGCCAGCAGTGGCTTACAGGGTCTTAGAAACACCATATATTTT. It codes for CASSGLQGLRNTIYF.

The chain joins TRBV14 to TRBJ1-1, with a possible D match to TRBD1 (6 bases). From germline, CDR1 is SGHDN and CDR2 FVKESK. The V gene lost 4 bases and the J gene lost 1 base, with 13 bases spanning the gap. The CDR3 totals 15 residues. In DNA form, the CDR3 reads TGTGCCAGCAGCCGCTTCAGGACAGAGAACACTGAAGCTTTCTTT. This codes for CASSRFRTENTEAFF.

The chain is built from TRBV27 and TRBJ2-3; D gene ambiguous. V was pared by 1 base and J by 6 bases, with 2 bases between. The CDR3 loop spans 11 amino acids. The germline gives CDR1 MNHEY, CDR2 SMNVEV (reference sequence). CDR3: CASSLYDTQYF. CDR3 sequence (DNA): TGTGCCAGCAGTTTATACGATACGCAGTATTTT.

The gene calls are TRBV6-4 and TRBJ2-3; 7 nucleotides line up with TRBD2. Looked up from germline, CDR1 is MRHNA and CDR2 is SNTAGT. With 0 bases clipped from V and 2 bases from J, the junction kept 5 bases outside the gene matches. CDR3 length: 16 residues. DNA of the CDR3: TGTGCCAGCAGTGACTCGCACGGGAGGACCACAGATACGCAGTATTTT. This codes for CASSDSHGRTTDTQYF.

The chain employs TRBV7-8 and TRBJ2-1; D not resolved. Germline values: CDR1 SGHVS, CDR2 FQNEAQ. The ends were cut back, 1 base at V and 10 bases at J, with 20 bases in the middle. This CDR3 has 16 residues. The chain's CDR3 is CASSLVLAASPREQFF. For the CDR3, the DNA is TGTGCCAGCAGCTTAGTTTTGGCAGCGTCCCCCCGAGAGCAGTTCTTC. The full variable domain, in which reference TRBV7-8 and TRBJ2-1 provide the parts outside the CDR3, is GAGVSQSPRYKVAKRGQDVALRCDPISGHVSLFWYQQALGQGPEFLTYFQNEAQLDKSGLPSDRFFAERPEGSVSTLKIQRTQQEDSAVYLCASSLVLAASPREQFFGPGTRLTVL.

CDR3 DNA sequence: TGTGCCAGTAGTGGGACAGGAATTTTTTCCTACGAGCAGTACTTC. The encoded protein is CASSGTGIFSYEQYF. The V gene is TRBV19, the J gene TRBJ2-7; 8 bases fit TRBD1. With V trimmed by 5 bases and J by 1 base, 7 bases remained unmatched. Per germline, CDR1 LNHDA and CDR2 SQIVND (reference sequence). The CDR3 covers 15 residues. The complete variable domain, with remaining parts taken from reference TRBV19 and TRBJ2-7, reads DGGITQSPKYLFRKEGQNVTLSCEQNLNHDAMYWYRQDPGQGLRLIYYSQIVNDFQKGDIAEGYSVSREKKESFPLTVTSAQKNPTAFYLCASSGTGIFSYEQYFGPGTRLTVT.

V is TRBV30 and J is TRBJ1-4, with a tentative D call TRBD1 (6 bases). Trimming stripped 2 bases from V and 7 bases from J, with 23 bases between. The CDR3 is 17 residues long. Germline lookup yields CDR1 GTSNPN and CDR2 SVGIG (reference sequence). The CDR3 spells CAWSFTGQQGWREKLFF. The CDR3 DNA is TGTGCCTGGAGTTTTACAGGACAGCAGGGTTGGCGTGAAAAACTGTTTTTT.

V gene TRBV6-5 combines with J gene TRBJ2-7; the match to TRBD1 covers 8 bases. The V gene's germline CDR1 is MNHEY and CDR2 SVGAGI. The CDR3 is made up of 15 amino acids. V shed 0 bases and J 6 bases; nucleotides not matched to a gene: 7. The CDR3 is CASSYSETGASEQYF. The CDR3 DNA sequence: TGTGCCAGCAGTTACTCGGAGACAGGGGCCTCCGAGCAGTACTTC.

V usage is TRBV30 and J usage is TRBJ1-4, with 7 bases fitting TRBD1. The CDR3 is 18 amino acids. CDR1 GTSNPN and CDR2 SVGIG come from the germline V gene (reference sequence). J gave up 0 bases and V 4 bases, and 14 bases lay outside the gene matches. CDR3 DNA: TGTGCCTGGAATGGGGACAGCGCCAAATCTGCAACTAATGAAAAACTGTTTTTT. This encodes CAWNGDSAKSATNEKLFF. Looking up the rest from reference TRBV30 and TRBJ1-4 gives the full variable domain: SQTIHQWPATLVQPVGSPLSLECTVEGTSNPNLYWYRQAAGRGLQLLFYSVGIGQISSEVPQNLSASRPQDRQFILSSKKLLLSDSGFYLCAWNGDSAKSATNEKLFFGSGTQLSVL.

This clone was detected once. The chain links TRBV2 to TRBJ2-3; the D gene could be TRBD1 or TRBD2 (5 bases each). Germline V CDR1 and CDR2: SNHLY, FYNNEI. There are 14 residues in the CDR3. Trimming took 6 bases from V and 4 from J, leaving 14 bases between them. As DNA, the CDR3 is TGTGCCAGCAGAAACGAGAGGGGCCCAGATACGCAGTATTTT. Translated, it gives CASRNERGPDTQYF. Using reference TRBV2 and TRBJ2-3 for the parts outside the CDR3, the full variable domain is EPEVTQTPSHQVTQMGQEVILRCVPISNHLYFYWYRQILGQKVEFLVSFYNNEISEKSEIFDDQFSVERPDGSNFTLKIRSTKLEDSAMYFCASRNERGPDTQYFGPGTRLTVL.

The V call is TRBV7-2, the J call TRBJ2-7; D gene uncertain. Per the germline V gene, CDR1 is SGHTA and CDR2 is FQGNSA. Between the trimmed V and J ends, which lost 1 base and 3 bases, there was a span of 10 bases. This CDR3 region has 14 residues. The CDR3 nucleotides are TGTGCCAGCAGCTTAGGGGTCGTTGGCTACGAGCAGTACTTC. Protein product: CASSLGVVGYEQYF.

Only one count was recorded for this clone. The chain has TRBV5-8 and TRBJ2-7; 7 bases match TRBD1. This CDR3 region has 14 residues. The junction had 9 bases not matched to a gene; V was cut back by 6 bases and J by 3 bases. The germline gives CDR1 SGHTS, CDR2 YDEGEE. The CDR3 DNA sequence: TGTGCCAGCACCGACGGACAGGCATTCTACGAGCAGTACTTC. Its protein product is CASTDGQAFYEQYF.

The chain uses TRBV9 and TRBJ2-7, with a weak D call TRBD2 (6 bases). V gave up 0 bases and J gave up 5 bases, with 15 bases separating them. Germline lookup yields CDR1 SGDLS and CDR2 YYNGEE. CDR3 length: 15 amino acids. As DNA, the CDR3 is TGTGCCAGCAGCGTAGTTTCCGGGACTCCCAACGAGCAGTACTTC. This gives the protein CASSVVSGTPNEQYF.

V and J are TRBV6-5 and TRBJ1-2; 7 nucleotides agree with TRBD1. The germline CDR1 and CDR2 sequences are MNHEY and SVGAGI. This CDR3 has 14 residues. Trimming cost V 5 bases and J 1 base; bases outside gene matches: 4. This chain's CDR3 is CASSRTGVNYGYTF. CDR3 nucleotides: TGTGCCAGCAGTAGGACAGGTGTTAACTATGGCTACACCTTC.

The rearrangement links TRBV11-2 to TRBJ2-3; TRBD2 agrees at 11 bases. V was clipped by 1 base and J by 3 bases; unmatched bases: 9. CDR3 size: 18 residues. Germline CDR1 is SGHAT and CDR2 is FQNNGV. The CDR3 protein is CASSLGMTSGVRTDTQYF. The CDR3, as DNA: TGTGCCAGCAGCTTAGGGATGACTAGCGGGGTAAGAACAGATACGCAGTATTTT.

V gene TRBV4-1 combines with J gene TRBJ2-5; TRBD2 matches 9 bases. Trimming removed 3 bases from V and 5 bases from J; junction bases left unmatched: 13. This CDR3 has 17 residues. Germline values: CDR1 MGHRA, CDR2 YSYEKL. CDR3 nucleotide sequence: TGCGCCAGCAGCCACTACATCAGCGGGGGGTTTATGGAGACCCAGTACTTC. The encoded protein is CASSHYISGGFMETQYF.

The rearrangement links TRBV27 to TRBJ1-2, with a weak D call TRBD1 (6 bases). Germline V gene lookup returns CDR1 MNHEY and CDR2 SMNVEV (reference sequence). V lost 6 bases, J lost 6 bases, and 14 bases lay in between. The CDR3 is made up of 13 amino acids. This CDR3 is CASRNQGRHGYTF. CDR3 bases: TGTGCCAGCAGAAACCAGGGGAGGCATGGCTACACCTTC.

The table lists this clone with a count of one. The chain is built from TRBV30 and TRBJ2-5; D assignment may be TRBD1 or TRBD2 (5 bases each). Trimming removed 7 bases from V and 5 bases from J, with 14 bases in between. Germline V gene data show CDR1 as GTSNPN and CDR2 as SVGIG (reference sequence). This CDR3 has 12 amino acids. The CDR3 nucleotides read TGTGCCTTCCTTCTCGAGGGGGAGACCCAGTACTTC. It specifies CAFLLEGETQYF.